The 15 T cell receptor beta chains given below trace back to one sample, sequenced in a study of tumor and adjacent non-tumor tissue in lung cancer. The template was RNA from unsorted bulk tissue. Distant lung tissue was collected more than 3 cm away from the tumor edge. Three rounds of nested PCR, following a modified ARM-PCR protocol, produced the TCRbeta library. TCRdb re-analysed the multiplex PCR reads in MiXCR, keeping a single row per CDR3 protein. The data show approximately 100,000 distinct CDR3 sequences, with about 62% seen just once and around 20% held by the top ten. Material: distant non-tumor lung tissue. These receptors were collected from a man between 25 and 39 years old with non-small cell lung cancer.

Turning to this clonotype: The junction departs from the called germline gene at one end, perhaps through a read error. The chain recombines TRBV11-2 with TRBJ2-5; D might be TRBD2 (7 bases). This CDR3 has 15 amino acids. From germline, CDR1 is SGHAT and CDR2 FQNNGV. CDR3 sequence: CVSSRTRGGRETQYF. CDR3 bases: TGTGTCAGCAGCAGAACTAGGGGGGGCAGAGAGACCCAGTACTTC.

With regard to this clonotype: An end of the junction differs from the germline gene, which may be a read error. J is TRBJ2-3 and V is TRBV11-2, with D perhaps matching TRBD1 (5 bases). Per the germline V gene, CDR1 is SGHAT and CDR2 is FQNNGV. The CDR3 runs to 15 residues. CDR3 coding DNA: TGTGTCAGCAGCTTAGACAGTGTGGGCACAGATACGCAGTATTTT. This codes for CVSSLDSVGTDTQYF.

The chain has TRBV11-2 and TRBJ2-3; 11 nucleotides agree with TRBD2. CDR1 SGHAT and CDR2 FQNNGV come from the germline V gene. With 7 bases clipped from V and 5 bases from J, the junction kept 11 bases outside the gene matches. The length of the CDR3 is 16 residues. In DNA form, the CDR3 reads TGTGCCAGCAACTCATCGACTAGCGGGAAACTAGATACGCAGTATTTT. Translating gives CASNSSTSGKLDTQYF.

Concerning this clonotype itself: Given a much more abundant clone one base away, this may be a read error. V is TRBV4-1 and J is TRBJ2-3; 8 bases map to TRBD2. Germline loops: CDR1 MGHRA, CDR2 YSYEKL. The CDR3 is made up of 18 amino acids. V gave up 4 bases and J gave up 6 bases; unmatched junction bases: 18. CDR3 loop: CASSLVFGLASPRDTQYF. In DNA, the CDR3 is TGCGCCAGCAGCCTAGTCTTCGGACTAGCATCCCCCCGGGATACGCAGTATTTT.

Of note for this clonotype: Sequence at one end of the junction differs from germline and may be a read error. The J gene is TRBJ1-5, the V gene TRBV5-5; D remains ambiguous. The CDR3 is 14 amino acids. Germline V gene sequence: CDR1 SGHKS, CDR2 YYEKEE (reference sequence). The CDR3 sequence is CTSRPVVGNQPQHF. DNA for the CDR3: TGTACCAGCAGGCCAGTGGTAGGCAATCAGCCACAGCATTTT.

Turning to this clonotype: This may come from a read error, since a much larger clone is one base off. This chain connects TRBV28 to TRBJ2-1, with unresolved D. The germline gives CDR1 MDHEN, CDR2 SYDVKM. This CDR3 region has 13 residues. The CDR3 nucleotides are TGTGCCAGCAGTAGCAGTCCCTACAATGATCAGTTCTTC. Its protein product is CASSSSPYNDQFF.

This chain joins TRBV20-1 and TRBJ2-1; 8 bases align to TRBD1. The V gene's germline CDR1 is DFQATT and CDR2 SNEGSKA (reference sequence). V was clipped by 2 bases and J by 6 bases; unmatched bases: 3. The CDR3 sequence is 13 residues long. In nucleotides, the CDR3 is TGCAGTGCTAGAAGGACAGGGTTCAATGAGCAGTTCTTC. Its protein product is CSARRTGFNEQFF.

A word on this clonotype: The CDR3 ends on some other residue instead of the conserved phenylalanine or tryptophan, so this is likely a read error. This chain joins TRBV11-2 and TRBJ2-7; possibly TRBD1 for D (6 bases). Germline V lookup: CDR1 SGHAT, CDR2 FQNNGV. V was shortened by 4 bases and J by 3 bases, with 19 bases between the two germline ends. CDR3 length: 16 amino acids. CDR3 sequence (DNA): TGTGCCAGCAGCTCTATTCGACAGGAAGAATTCTACGAGCAGTACTCC. This encodes CASSSIRQEEFYEQYS.

A note on this clonotype: The conserved final phenylalanine or tryptophan is absent from the CDR3, which likely points to a read error. No DNA is shown, since the ends of the CDR3 on it are uncertain; the CDR3 is the one TCRdb lists. The chain combines TRBV29-1 with TRBJ2-1; the table assigns TRBD1, which was not confirmed against the DNA. The CDR3 has 13 residues if both end residues are counted. Germline V CDR1 and CDR2: SQVTM, ANQGSEA. CDR3: CSVADRGYNERFL.

On this clonotype: It is likely a read error, because the conserved phenylalanine at the end of the CDR3 is missing. The chain carries TRBV7-2 and TRBJ1-5; D is undetermined. V was clipped by 5 bases and J by 5 bases, with 7 bases between them. The CDR3 loop spans 12 amino acids. Germline lookup yields CDR1 SGHTA and CDR2 FQGNSA. DNA of the CDR3: TGTGCCAGCAGCCTTCCGGATCAGCCCCAGCATTAT. It encodes CASSLPDQPQHY.

Concerning this clonotype itself: Without the conserved terminal phenylalanine or tryptophan, this CDR3 likely stems from a read error. The chain recombines TRBV11-2 with TRBJ2-3; possibly TRBD1 or TRBD2 for D (5 bases each). In germline, CDR1 is SGHAT, CDR2 FQNNGV. The CDR3 loop spans 16 amino acids. CDR3 amino acids: CASSLVSPGAQDTQYL. CDR3 in DNA: TGTGCTAGCAGCTTAGTGTCTCCCGGGGCGCAAGATACGCAGTATCTT.

This clonotype was found a few times. At one boundary the junction diverges from the germline segment, which might be a read error. The genes are TRBV12-3 or TRBV12-4 and TRBJ2-3; 9 bases fit TRBD1. This CDR3 has 17 amino acids. CDR3 in DNA: TGTGTCAGCAGTCAACAACAGGGACAGGGCTTCACAGATACGCAGTATTTT. This encodes CVSSQQQGQGFTDTQYF.

Note on this clonotype: Since a much larger clone is just one base distant, this may be a read error. CDR3 amino acids: CSALKPGQSNEAFF. The CDR3 region has the DNA TGCAGTGCGCTTAAGCCGGGACAGAGCAATGAAGCTTTCTTT. The V call is TRBV20-1, the J call TRBJ1-1; TRBD1 agrees at 7 bases. V lost 6 bases, J lost 7 bases, and 14 bases stayed unmatched. CDR1 and CDR2 from the germline V gene are DFQATT and SNEGSKA (reference sequence). CDR3 size: 14 residues.

As regards this clonotype: An end of the junction differs from the germline gene, which may be a read error. J is TRBJ2-7 and V is TRBV20-1, with a possible D match to TRBD1 (6 bases). Germline-derived CDR1 and CDR2 are DFQATT and SNEGSKA (reference sequence). There are 16 residues in the CDR3. Here the CDR3 reads CNATDFFVGQPNEQYF. The CDR3 nucleotides are TGCAATGCTACAGATTTTTTTGTCGGACAGCCCAACGAGCAGTACTTC.

This clonotype was seen only a few times. The chain is built from TRBV7-3 and TRBJ2-5; 7 nucleotides match TRBD2. CDR1 SGHTA and CDR2 FQGTGA come from the germline V gene. Trimming took 4 bases from V and 1 from J; bases not matched to a gene: 3. The CDR3 loop spans 14 amino acids. The DNA for the CDR3 is TGTGCCAGCAGCTCAGGGACTATCCAAGAGACCCAGTACTTC. This sequence encodes CASSSGTIQETQYF. The complete variable domain, with remaining parts taken from reference TRBV7-3 and TRBJ2-5, reads GAGVSQTPSNKVTEKGKYVELRCDPISGHTALYWYRQSLGQGPEFLIYFQGTGAADDSGLPNDRFFAVRPEGSVSTLKIQRTERGDSAVYLCASSSGTIQETQYFGPGTRLLVL.